This TCR beta chain was recorded in a study of T-cell memory formation after mild COVID-19 (dated by TCRdb to about 2021). Broadly, across the study: TCR sequence clusters from the two donors were largely donor specific. Longitudinal TCRalpha and TCRbeta repertoire sequencing tracked T-cell clones expanding and contracting after mild COVID-19 in two donors. The cohort was made up of two young adult volunteers, one female and one male, who were previously healthy.

TCRdb records Illumina NovaSeq 6000 as the sequencer. TCRalpha and TCRbeta cDNA libraries were built by 5'RACE with constant-segment primers, adding sample barcodes and unique molecular identifiers. RNA was extracted from every sample with Trizol reagent. Library amplification was performed in two PCR steps, and a second sample barcode and Illumina TruSeq adapters were introduced in the second step. Libraries were sequenced on an Illumina NovaSeq with 2 x 150 bp paired-end reads. Per the authors' processing: The reads were demultiplexed and collapsed into UMI-guided consensus sequences using migec v1.2.7. With mixcr v2.1.11, UMI consensuses were aligned to TRA and TRB V and J templates and assembled into clonotypes. A clonotype was counted as expanded or contracted only if both edgeR and NoisET called the change significant, with noise models trained on biological replicates. For edgeR calls, the thresholds were a false discovery rate-adjusted p below 0.01 and a log2 fold-change of 1. As an exploratory analysis of dynamics, PCA with hierarchical clustering was applied to max-normalized trajectories of the 1000 most abundant clonotypes. The CD4 or CD8 phenotype of responding clones was assigned using the separately sequenced CD4+ and CD8+ repertoires. The raw public reads went through TCRdb reprocessing: fastp at Q25, MiXCR clone calling, in-frame beta chains kept. Records with the same CDR3 protein are collapsed into one entry carrying the most frequent genes and DNA. TCRdb's processing, not the study's, gives the V and J calls here. The sample table shows 150,000 or so distinct CDR3 sequences, and 25% to 40% are seen once. The ten largest clones add up to more than 10% of the sample.

Ficoll-Paque density gradient centrifugation was used to isolate PBMCs. The paper's findings and limits, for the study overall: Contracting CD4+ clones were found mainly in CM and EM memory subsets, while CD8+ clones were enriched in EMRA. SARS-CoV-2 specificity of the second-wave clones peaking on day 37 was not confirmed. Only a couple of mild cases were covered by the study, and larger cohorts that include severe cases with pre-infection samples were considered necessary. Clones contracting from day 15 to 85 had balanced CD4/CD8 phenotypes, while a second wave expanding from day 15 to 37 was biased towards CD4+. Some responding clones were detected in pre-infection memory, which suggested that pre-existing cross-reactive memory T cells had joined the SARS-CoV-2 response.

The CDR3 starts with the cysteine, ends with the phenylalanine, and has 15 residues. The kept DNA is CDR3 alone, 45 bases in frame from the first base. Sequences SGHRS (CDR1) and YFSETQ (CDR2) are obtained from the germline V gene. The junction shows trimming of 7 bases on V and 7 bases on J, and the gene matches do not reach 14 bases of it. Regarding this clonotype: The antigen it recognizes is unknown. No much larger clone is present one base from it, and per-base qualities are unavailable.

Sequenced: PBMCs or a T cell subset sorted from them (not recorded which). The origin of this receptor is an adult woman who had mild COVID-19 (a few samples of this study predate the infection). The sample titles of this study are shuffled in the database, so cell type and time point are left out; the donor was told from shared clones. The chain joins TRBV5-1 to TRBJ2-1; 7 bases in between match TRBD2. The CDR3 sequence is CASASGGRGSNEQFF. DNA sequence: TGCGCCAGCGCCTCTGGTGGGCGGGGGTCGAATGAGCAGTTCTTC.